These 7 T cell receptor beta chains originate from one sample sequenced in a study of blood T cell repertoires in COVID-19 (dated by TCRdb to 2019 to 2021). The library was produced with the immunoSEQ multiplex PCR assay. Held by TCRdb, this immuneACCESS table contains in-frame sequences only and omits some clones. Under half of the omission traces to an unresolved V gene where checked; the cause of the rest is unknown. Counted in this sample were under 200,000 clones; 80% to 85% of them appeared once. Of the sample, 10% to 15% is held by the ten largest clones. The specimen was PBMCs or T cells enriched from blood (not recorded which). These receptors all stem from a woman in her sixties who had recovered from COVID-19.

The chain employs TRBV27 and TRBJ1-2, with 8 bases identical to TRBD1. CDR3 length: 16 amino acids. With 5 bases clipped from V and 7 bases from J, the junction kept 15 bases outside the gene matches. CDR1 is MNHEY and CDR2 is SMNVEV in the germline V gene (reference sequence). In nucleotides, the CDR3 is TGTGCCAGCAGTCGTACTGGACAGGGATCGGTCGGTGGCTACACCTTC. This encodes CASSRTGQGSVGGYTF.

This chain connects TRBV5-1 to TRBJ2-1; D is ambiguous. Germline CDR1 reads SGHRS; CDR2 reads YFSETQ. This CDR3 spans 15 amino acids. Trimming shortened V by 6 bases and J by 3 bases, and 16 bases separated the two germline ends. The CDR3 nucleotides read TGCGCCAGCACTCGCGACCCCCTAGACTACAATGAGCAGTTCTTC. It encodes CASTRDPLDYNEQFF.

V usage is TRBV2 and J usage is TRBJ1-3; D is perhaps TRBD1 (5 bases). There are 14 residues in the CDR3. Germline V gene data show CDR1 as SNHLY and CDR2 as FYNNEI. CDR3 amino acids: CATTDRPGEGAIYF. DNA of the CDR3: TGTGCTACAACTGATCGACCGGGGGAGGGTGCCATATATTTT. The full variable domain, completed using reference TRBV2 and TRBJ1-3, is EPEVTQTPSHQVTQMGQEVILRCVPISNHLYFYWYRQILGQKVEFLVSFYNNEISEKSEIFDDQFSVERPDGSNFTLKIRSTKLEDSAMYFCATTDRPGEGAIYFGEGSWLTVV.

The genes are TRBV11-3 and TRBJ2-2, with TRBD2 as a possible D gene (5 bases). Germline CDR1 reads SGHNT; CDR2 reads YENEEA. CDR3 length: 15 amino acids. Trimming shortened V by 5 bases and J by 3 bases, and 13 bases separated the two germline ends. CDR3 nucleotide sequence: TGTGCCAGCAGCCCAACCCGGGGAGACACCGGGGAGCTGTTTTTT. Translation: CASSPTRGDTGELFF.

The chain is built from TRBV19 and TRBJ1-1; TRBD1 agrees at 9 bases. V was pared by 4 bases and J by 4 bases, with 7 bases of the junction left unmatched. CDR1 is LNHDA and CDR2 is SQIVND in the germline V gene (reference sequence). The CDR3 runs 15 residues. DNA of the CDR3: TGTGCCAGTAGTAGCGGGACAGGGATGGGCACTGAAGCTTTCTTT. Translated, it gives CASSSGTGMGTEAFF.

The rearrangement uses TRBV9 and TRBJ1-5; 7 bases are a match to TRBD1. The CDR3 has 13 amino acids. In germline, CDR1 is SGDLS, CDR2 YYNGEE. V gave up 7 bases and J gave up 5 bases; unmatched junction bases: 6. The CDR3 nucleotides read TGTGCCAGCGGAAACAGGGGAGATCAGCCCCAGCATTTT. Its protein is CASGNRGDQPQHF.

This chain joins TRBV5-4 and TRBJ2-7, with 7 bases identical to TRBD1. This CDR3 region has 15 residues. Unmatched junction bases numbered 7, after V lost 4 bases and J lost 0 bases. The germline gives CDR1 SGHNT, CDR2 YYREEE (reference sequence). CDR3 in DNA: TGTGCCAGCAGCCTCGGGACAGTTAGCTCCTACGAGCAGTACTTC. This translates into CASSLGTVSSYEQYF.